The 18 T cell receptor beta chains reported below all come from one sample, sequenced in a study of blood T cell repertoires in COVID-19. The assay was immunoSEQ multiplex PCR, and TCRdb's table has in-frame clones only and misses some. Counted here are fewer than 80,000 clones, nearly 90% occurring once; the ten biggest clones make up about 4.9%. Sequencing used peripheral blood. These TCRs come from a woman in her forties or fifties with active COVID-19.

This chain joins TRBV10-3 and TRBJ2-1; 8 bases line up with TRBD2. V was pared by 6 bases and J by 5 bases, with 9 bases of the junction left unmatched. This CDR3 has 15 residues. Germline CDR1 ENHRY, CDR2 SYGVKD. For the CDR3, the DNA is TGTGCCATCAGCGGGAGGGAGGGGATCGACAATGAGCAGTTCTTC. It translates to CAISGREGIDNEQFF.

The chain links TRBV4-1 to TRBJ2-1; the match to TRBD2 covers 9 bases. This CDR3 has 15 residues. The ends lost 3 bases at V and 6 bases at J; junction bases unmatched: 6. Germline CDR1 and CDR2: MGHRA and YSYEKL. The chain's CDR3 is CASSQAGGPGNEQFF. CDR3 DNA: TGCGCCAGCAGCCAGGCGGGAGGGCCTGGCAATGAGCAGTTCTTC.

The DNA of the CDR3 is TGTGCCAGCAGCTCACCCACAGGGGGCAATTCACCCCTCCACTTT. Translating gives CASSSPTGGNSPLHF. This chain uses TRBV7-2 with TRBJ1-6, with 9 positions matching TRBD1. The germline gives CDR1 SGHTA, CDR2 FQGNSA. The CDR3 consists of 15 residues. J was trimmed by 7 bases and V by 4 bases; bases with no gene match: 5.

This chain connects TRBV9 to TRBJ2-7, with 12 bases fitting TRBD1. This CDR3 has 16 residues. Per germline, CDR1 SGDLS and CDR2 YYNGEE. V lost 2 bases and J lost 2; bases outside the gene matches: 5. The CDR3 bases are TGTGCCAGCAGCGTCCGGGACAGGGGGCTCCCCTACGAGCAGTACTTC. It yields the protein CASSVRDRGLPYEQYF.

The chain couples TRBV28 to TRBJ2-1, with TRBD2 identical over 9 bases. Trimming at V came to 5 bases and at J to 2 bases, leaving 1 base not matched to a gene. The CDR3 covers 14 residues. The germline CDR1 and CDR2 sequences are MDHEN and SYDVKM. The CDR3 bases are TGTGCCAGCAGTCGCGGGAGGGCCTACAATGAGCAGTTCTTC. It encodes CASSRGRAYNEQFF.

This clone has a single count. This chain links TRBV18 with TRBJ1-1, with unresolved D. In germline, CDR1 is KGHSH, CDR2 LQKENI. V lost 2 bases, J lost 4 bases, and 8 bases lay in between. The CDR3 loop spans 13 amino acids. CDR3 coding DNA: TGTGCCAGCTCACCATCGACAATCACTGAAGCTTTCTTT. As protein: CASSPSTITEAFF.

The rearrangement joins TRBV11-2 to TRBJ1-3, with 7 bases identical to TRBD1. Per germline, CDR1 SGHAT and CDR2 FQNNGV. CDR3 length equals 16 residues. J lost 2 bases, V lost 6 bases, and 10 bases had no gene match. The CDR3 region is CASSYSGQTPGNTIYF. CDR3 nucleotides: TGTGCCAGCAGTTACTCGGGACAGACCCCTGGAAACACCATATATTTT.

This sequence joins TRBV27 and TRBJ1-5; a possible D gene is TRBD1 (5 bases). The ends were cut back, 5 bases at V and 1 base at J, with 18 bases in the middle. Germline-derived CDR1 and CDR2 are MNHEY and SMNVEV (reference sequence). This CDR3 comprises 17 residues. The CDR3, as DNA: TGTGCCAGCAGTCCTTCGGGGGGGGTCCTAAGCAATCAGCCCCAGCATTTT. The encoded protein is CASSPSGGVLSNQPQHF.

This chain links TRBV5-4 with TRBJ1-1, with a possible D match to TRBD1 (5 bases). Trimming took off 4 bases at V and 4 bases at J, with 14 bases between the two ends. Germline V gives CDR1 SGHNT, CDR2 YYREEE (reference sequence). CDR3 size: 14 residues. CDR3 amino acids: CASSPGTGGTEAFF. The CDR3 DNA reads as TGTGCCAGCAGCCCCGGCACCGGGGGCACTGAAGCTTTCTTT.

This clone has just a few counts. The rearrangement joins TRBV10-3 to TRBJ2-1; perhaps TRBD2 as D (6 bases). Germline V gives CDR1 ENHRY, CDR2 SYGVKD. V lost 3 bases and J 0 bases, leaving 9 bases between the germline ends. There are 15 residues in the CDR3. The chain's CDR3 is CAISERGNSYNEQFF. The CDR3 nucleotides read TGTGCCATCAGTGAACGCGGGAACTCCTACAATGAGCAGTTCTTC.

The gene calls are TRBV19 and TRBJ2-7, with D uncertain. There are 11 residues in the CDR3. V lost 4 bases, J lost 4 bases, and 5 bases lay in between. Germline loops: CDR1 LNHDA, CDR2 SQIVND (reference sequence). CDR3 coding DNA: TGTGCCAGTAGTACCCTTTACGAGCAGTACTTC. Protein product: CASSTLYEQYF.

This chain uses TRBV5-8 with TRBJ1-2, with 8 bases matching TRBD1. Trimming at V came to 4 bases and at J to 3 bases, leaving 2 bases not matched to a gene. Looked up from germline, CDR1 is SGHTS and CDR2 is YDEGEE. The length of the CDR3 is 13 residues. This chain's CDR3 is CASSPDRDYGYTF. CDR3 sequence (DNA): TGTGCCAGCAGCCCGGACAGGGACTATGGCTACACCTTC.

This chain joins TRBV6-1 and TRBJ2-5; D uncertain. Germline assignment: CDR1 MNHNS and CDR2 SASEGT. Trimming left V 1 base short and J 2 bases short, with 8 bases between. The CDR3 runs 14 residues. The CDR3 spells CASSEVSQQETQYF. The CDR3 coding sequence is TGTGCCAGCAGTGAAGTAAGTCAGCAAGAGACCCAGTACTTC.

The rearrangement links TRBV9 to TRBJ1-1; maybe TRBD1 (5 bases). The CDR3 covers 17 residues. Trimming stripped 5 bases from V and 5 bases from J, with 25 bases between. The V gene's germline CDR1 is SGDLS and CDR2 YYNGEE. Written as DNA, the CDR3 is TGTGCCAGCAGGGGAGGCCGTGGGACTTACGAGGGGACTGAAGCTTTCTTT. Translating gives CASRGGRGTYEGTEAFF.

The chain links TRBV5-1 to TRBJ1-1; 8 nucleotides match TRBD1. CDR3 size: 14 residues. Losses at the gene ends were 4 bases for V and 4 bases for J; bases not matched to a gene: 6. Germline V gene data show CDR1 as SGHRS and CDR2 as YFSETQ. CDR3 protein: CASSAQGAGTEAFF. CDR3 sequence (DNA): TGCGCCAGCAGCGCCCAGGGGGCAGGCACTGAAGCTTTCTTT.

The V and J genes are TRBV6-2 or TRBV6-3 and TRBJ1-4; 8 bases map to TRBD1. The CDR3 length is 15 residues. The germline gives CDR1 MNHEY, CDR2 SVGEGT. Losses at the gene ends were 2 bases for V and 7 bases for J; bases not matched to a gene: 6. The CDR3: CASSYEGQGGEKLFF. DNA for the CDR3: TGTGCCAGCAGTTACGAAGGACAGGGTGGTGAAAAACTGTTTTTT.

V gene TRBV3-1 (or the pseudogene TRBV3-2) combines with J gene TRBJ2-3; D is uncertain. Trimming took off 3 bases at V and 0 bases at J, with 7 bases between the two ends. Germline CDR1 and CDR2: LGHDT and YNNKEL (reference sequence). This CDR3 is 14 amino acids long. Here the CDR3 DNA reads TGTGCCAGCAGCCATGGGCTGAGCACAGATACGCAGTATTTT. This encodes CASSHGLSTDTQYF.

For this clone: Other DNA sequences in the sample encode the same CDR3. V usage is TRBV30 and J usage is TRBJ1-2, with D possibly TRBD1 on 5 matching bases. Trimming stripped 4 bases from V and 1 base from J, with 7 bases between. The CDR3 has 12 residues. Germline V gene lookup returns CDR1 GTSNPN and CDR2 SVGIG (reference sequence). As DNA, the CDR3 is TGTGCCTGGAAGGGGCTTAACTATGGCTACACCTTC. Its protein is CAWKGLNYGYTF.